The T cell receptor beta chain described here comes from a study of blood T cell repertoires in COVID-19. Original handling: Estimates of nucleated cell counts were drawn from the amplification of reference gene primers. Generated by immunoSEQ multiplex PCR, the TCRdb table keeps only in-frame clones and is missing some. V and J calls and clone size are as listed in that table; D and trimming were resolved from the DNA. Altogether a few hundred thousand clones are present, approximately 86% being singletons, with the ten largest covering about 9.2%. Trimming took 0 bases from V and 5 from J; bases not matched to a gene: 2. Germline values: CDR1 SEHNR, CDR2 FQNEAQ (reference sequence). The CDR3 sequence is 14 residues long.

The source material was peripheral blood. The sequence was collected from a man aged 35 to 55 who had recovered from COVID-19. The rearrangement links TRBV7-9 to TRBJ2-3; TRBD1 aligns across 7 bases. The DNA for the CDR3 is TGTGCCAGCAGCTTAGCTCAGGGGGTAGATACGCAGTATTTT. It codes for CASSLAQGVDTQYF.